Each of the 18 T cell receptor beta chains below was sequenced from the same sample in a study of regulatory and conventional T cells in RAG deficiency. Conventional CD4+ T cells were sorted from blood as CD25-low CD127-high cells. Sequenced by immunoSEQ multiplex PCR; TCRdb stores in-frame clones only, minus some. Seen here are about 46,000 clones, approximately 90% observed once, and the top ten hold approximately 0.51%. The sample was also linked to a second study, of regulatory T cells. From that study: The primer mix had 52 TRBV and 13 TRBJ primers.

Sequencing used CD4+ effector T cells sorted from blood. The receptors were gathered from a human donor in good health.

V and J are TRBV12-5 and TRBJ2-3; TRBD2 might be the D (5 bases). Germline loops: CDR1 LGHNT, CDR2 FRNRAP. Between the trimmed V and J ends, which lost 9 bases and 4 bases, there was a span of 23 bases. This CDR3 is built from 16 residues. As DNA, the CDR3 is TGTGCTAGCGGCTCCCTAATGGCAATGAGGGCAGATACGCAGTATTTT. Protein: CASGSLMAMRADTQYF.

The chain recombines TRBV5-5 with TRBJ2-7; D might be TRBD2 (6 bases). There are 16 residues in the CDR3. Trimming left V 2 bases short and J 0 bases short, with 15 bases between. Germline V gene lookup returns CDR1 SGHKS and CDR2 YYEKEE (reference sequence). CDR3 amino acids: CASSFSWPGDSYEQYF. The DNA for the CDR3 is TGTGCCAGCAGCTTCAGTTGGCCGGGAGACTCCTACGAGCAGTACTTC.

The chain recombines TRBV19 with TRBJ2-4; D assignment may be TRBD1 or TRBD2 (6 bases each). V shed 4 bases and J shed 9 bases, with 7 bases lying between them. This CDR3 region has 11 residues. The germline gives CDR1 LNHDA, CDR2 SQIVND (reference sequence). The CDR3 loop is CASSRGAIQYF. The CDR3 DNA follows: TGTGCCAGTAGTAGGGGGGCCATTCAGTACTTC.

This clone showed up just once. The V gene is TRBV5-8, the J gene TRBJ2-2; D gene unclear. Germline loops: CDR1 SGHTS, CDR2 YDEGEE. The CDR3 has 16 amino acids. Trimming stripped 4 bases from V and 7 bases from J, with 20 bases between. CDR3 coding DNA: TGTGCCAGCAGCCTGGTGGGCGGATCCTATGTCGGGGAGCTGTTTTTT. Amino acids: CASSLVGGSYVGELFF.

The chain combines TRBV11-2 with TRBJ2-5; 8 bases are a match to TRBD2. V shed 0 bases, J shed 5 bases, and the junction held 11 bases outside the gene matches. In germline, CDR1 is SGHAT, CDR2 FQNNGV. CDR3 length: 17 residues. The CDR3 sequence: CASSLDRAGGSYETQYF. CDR3 in DNA: TGTGCCAGCAGCTTAGATAGGGCGGGAGGTAGTTATGAGACCCAGTACTTC.

In this sample, this clone turned up a few times. The chain recombines TRBV13 with TRBJ1-3; D unclear. Per the germline V gene, CDR1 is PRHDT and CDR2 is FYEKMQ (reference sequence). Between the trimmed V and J ends, which lost 4 bases and 4 bases, there was a span of 8 bases. There are 13 residues in the CDR3. CDR3: CASSSSDGNTIYF. The CDR3 DNA follows: TGTGCCAGCAGCTCAAGCGACGGAAACACCATATATTTT.

The chain carries TRBV7-8 and TRBJ2-3; 13 bases map to TRBD2. Germline assignment: CDR1 SGHVS and CDR2 FQNEAQ. The CDR3 has 19 residues. The V segment lost 1 base and the J segment 0 bases; nucleotides outside the gene matches: 7. The CDR3 DNA reads as TGTGCCAGCAGCTTAGAAACCGGGACTAGCGGGGTTAGCACAGATACGCAGTATTTT. It specifies CASSLETGTSGVSTDTQYF.

This sequence joins TRBV7-3 and TRBJ2-3; 7 positions agree with TRBD1. V was pared by 1 base and J by 6 bases, with 10 bases of the junction left unmatched. Germline CDR1 and CDR2: SGHTA and FQGTGA. CDR3 length: 16 amino acids. CDR3 residues: CASSLMGRGRGDTQYF. The CDR3 DNA reads as TGTGCCAGCAGCTTAATGGGAAGGGGGCGCGGGGATACGCAGTATTTT.

The chain has TRBV5-1 and TRBJ1-5, with D unresolved. The CDR3 spans 14 residues. The germline V gene encodes CDR1 SGHRS and CDR2 YFSETQ. The ends were cut back, 7 bases at V and 1 base at J, with 12 bases in the middle. The CDR3 DNA reads TGCGCCAGCCTCCGGACGGAAAGCAATCAGCCCCAGCATTTT. It codes for CASLRTESNQPQHF.

The CDR3 loop reads CASRYPGGREQYF. DNA of the CDR3: TGTGCCAGCAGGTACCCCGGCGGGCGGGAGCAGTACTTC. The rearrangement uses TRBV6-5 and TRBJ2-7; possibly TRBD2 for D (5 bases). The V and J ends lost 6 bases and 7 bases respectively, with 16 bases between them. CDR3 length: 13 amino acids. Germline V CDR1 and CDR2: MNHEY, SVGAGI.

V is TRBV7-8 and J is TRBJ2-7; 8 bases are a match to TRBD1. Germline V lookup: CDR1 SGHVS, CDR2 FQNEAQ. The CDR3 loop spans 14 amino acids. Losses at the gene ends were 5 bases for V and 7 bases for J; bases not matched to a gene: 10. CDR3 in amino acids: CASSPSRTGYEQYF. CDR3 sequence (DNA): TGTGCCAGCAGCCCGAGTAGGACAGGGTATGAGCAGTACTTC.

The rearrangement links TRBV7-2 to TRBJ2-1, with 7 bases matching TRBD2. The CDR3 is 17 amino acids. Germline values: CDR1 SGHTA, CDR2 FQGNSA. The J segment lost 0 bases and the V segment lost 2 bases, leaving 7 bases of the junction unmatched. The CDR3 DNA follows: TGTGCCAGCAGCTTATTAGGTGGCGGGGGCTCCTACAATGAGCAGTTCTTC. It codes for CASSLLGGGGSYNEQFF.

This rearrangement joins TRBV19 to TRBJ2-7; D might be TRBD2 (6 bases). The CDR3 is made up of 14 amino acids. The V gene lost 5 bases and the J gene lost 2 bases, with 13 bases spanning the gap. The germline gives CDR1 LNHDA, CDR2 SQIVND (reference sequence). The CDR3 sequence is CASSPGEAPYEQYF. CDR3 nucleotides: TGTGCCAGTAGTCCGGGGGAAGCCCCCTACGAGCAGTACTTC.

The chain has TRBV29-1 and TRBJ1-4; 9 nucleotides match TRBD1. The ends lost 0 bases at V and 8 bases at J; junction bases unmatched: 13. Germline V gene data show CDR1 as SQVTM and CDR2 as ANQGSEA. This CDR3 has 17 residues. The CDR3 region has the DNA TGCAGCGTTGAAGATCCCAGGGTTTGGACAGGGGAGGAAAAACTGTTTTTT. The encoded protein is CSVEDPRVWTGEEKLFF.

The chain carries TRBV29-1 and TRBJ2-5, with 11 bases that match TRBD2. Unmatched junction bases numbered 7, after V lost 6 bases and J lost 1 base. The CDR3 is made up of 15 amino acids. Germline lookup yields CDR1 SQVTM and CDR2 ANQGSEA. CDR3 sequence: CSVPPTSGGQETQYF. CDR3 sequence (DNA): TGCAGCGTCCCCCCTACTAGCGGGGGCCAAGAGACCCAGTACTTC.

The chain combines TRBV13 with TRBJ2-5; D not resolved. The CDR3 runs to 13 residues. Between the trimmed V and J ends, which lost 5 bases and 4 bases, there was a span of 11 bases. Per germline, CDR1 PRHDT and CDR2 FYEKMQ (reference sequence). The CDR3 reads CASSVTRAETQYF. Here the CDR3 DNA reads TGTGCCAGCAGCGTAACACGGGCAGAGACCCAGTACTTC.

This sequence joins TRBV5-4 and TRBJ1-2, with D perhaps TRBD1 (5 bases). V gave up 0 bases and J gave up 8 bases, with 14 bases separating them. The CDR3 spans 14 residues. CDR1 is SGHNT, CDR2 YYREEE, per germline (reference sequence). This CDR3 is CASSLEQGWEGYTF. CDR3 nucleotides: TGTGCCAGCAGCTTGGAGCAGGGCTGGGAGGGCTACACCTTC.

This rearrangement joins TRBV27 to TRBJ2-7; D is perhaps TRBD1 or TRBD2 (5 bases each). The CDR3 consists of 15 residues. Germline V gives CDR1 MNHEY, CDR2 SMNVEV (reference sequence). Trimming shortened V by 5 bases and J by 7 bases, and 21 bases separated the two germline ends. CDR3 in DNA: TGTGCCAGCAGTGCTTACGGGACGGTGGTTCGGGAGCAGTACTTC. This codes for CASSAYGTVVREQYF.